This T cell receptor (beta chain) was recovered during a study of CD8 T cells in Susac syndrome (dated by TCRdb to the late 2010s). Broadly, across the study: Whether CD8+ T cell activation and differentiation in Susac syndrome was antigen driven was tested using repertoire sequencing.

RNA was extracted using the RNeasy kit, and about 0.45 to 1 ug of the RNA was reverse transcribed with random hexamers. The immunoSEQ multiplex PCR assay, covering 54 Vbeta and 13 Jbeta segments, was used to amplify TCR beta CDR3 regions. PCR amplification bias was corrected by using a synthetic template baseline for primer optimization and computational correction. On the authors' methods: Only productive sequences were kept, with reads annotated to V, D and J genes according to IMGT and analyzed in immunoSEQ Analyzer. Clonality was computed as one minus Shannon entropy normalized by log2 of the number of productive unique sequences. For each patient and control, public and private clones were evaluated among the 100 most prevalent clones. A clone was defined as Susac-specific if it was absent from the healthy and MS cohorts, from some 1,100 published viral clones and from other ImmuneACCESS disease sequences. The public reads were quality trimmed at Q25 with fastp and then assembled into clones with MiXCR by TCRdb, keeping productive beta chains. Duplicate CDR3 protein sequences are folded into a single record with the most common DNA and genes. TCRdb's processing, not the authors' own work, is the source of the V and J calls. The table for this sample lists 150,000 to 200,000 distinct CDR3 sequences; about 91% of them were counted only once. Of the sample, approximately 0.075% falls within the top ten clones.

Note on this clonotype: What this receptor recognizes is not known. Qualities for individual bases were not recorded, and no much larger clone is one base off.

Peripheral blood CD8+ and CD4+ T cells from healthy donors, Susac syndrome patients and multiple sclerosis patients were profiled by high-throughput TCR beta sequencing. Healthy donors were age- and sex-matched controls. Bulk CD8+ and CD4+ T cells were purified by magnetic negative isolation, while CD8+ TEMRA cells were enriched using FACS. Blood was collected in EDTA tubes and processed within 24 hours, with PBMCs isolated through density gradient centrifugation. PBMCs intended for TCR sequencing were cryopreserved in liquid nitrogen and were subsequently thawed in a 37 degrees C water bath. The sorted or isolated CD4+, CD8+ and CD8+ TEMRA cells reached a purity of at least 90%. The investigation overall reported the following: The study acknowledged that relatively few individuals were included in the TCR sequencing and HLA analysis.

V was cut back by 4 bases and J by 0 bases, leaving a gap of 12 bases between them. The CDR3 runs 15 residues from the cysteine to the phenylalanine. Kept here is only the CDR3 DNA, which spans 45 bases and is read in frame from base 1. The chain joins TRBV23-1 to TRBJ1-2; the D gene is not confidently resolved. TRBV23-1 is placed among ORFs of uncertain function. The sequence derives from a human donor in good health. The sequenced sample was CD4+ T cells from PBMCs. The CDR3 region: CASSPFHVTNYGYTF. The DNA reads as follows: TGCGCCAGCAGTCCTTTTCATGTTACTAACTATGGCTACACCTTC.